This T cell receptor (beta chain) was captured by sequencing in a study of CD8+CD57+ T cells in acquired aplastic anemia (dated 2018 in TCRdb). Some background on the complete study: On average, sorted CD4+ and CD8+ cells yielded 3 to 4 ug of extracted DNA, with a range of roughly 0.17 to 27.4 ug. A CD8+CD57+ expansion meant a frequency higher than the mean frequency seen in healthy subjects. General findings and caveats noted by the study authors: CD8+ Simpson's diversity did not differ significantly between patients and healthy controls (P=0.060). Some 30 CD8+ CDR3 sequences were shared between patients and controls but appeared highly expressed in patients and within their immunodominant clones.

This clonotype was observed a few times. Its antigen has not been determined. Per-base quality was not reported, and no clone a single base away is much larger than it. Patients chosen for sequencing had shown expansion of CD8+CD57+ cells by flow cytometry. Every patient had a diagnosis of severe acquired aplastic anemia based on International Study of Aplastic Anemia and Agranulocytosis and Camitta criteria. At the time blood was sampled, none of the patients had received any therapy. In the study, sorted CD4+ and CD8+ blood T cells from patients with severe aplastic anemia and from healthy subjects underwent deep sequencing of TCR repertoires. In the USA, patient enrollment took place under clinicaltrials.gov protocols 00001620, 01623167, 00001397, 00071045, 00081523 and 00961064. Ficoll-Paque density gradient centrifugation was used to isolate peripheral blood mononuclear cells. Before DNA was extracted, CD4+ and CD8+ T cells were sorted using either FACS or magnetic beads.

Profiling of TCR beta VDJ combinations and CDR3 sequences used genomic DNA as the template. TCR repertoire sequencing was run on an Illumina HiSeq 2000. The authors' pipeline ran thus. TRBV/TRBJ rearrangement plots, CDR3 size and DJ length profiles, and Simpson's diversity index were used to evaluate the repertoires. The most abundant DNA sequence in the deep sequencing data was defined as the immunodominant clone. CDR3 amino acid sequences were screened for sharing across subjects and were compared with published repertoires and the VDJdb database. TCRdb itself trimmed the public reads at Q25 with fastp, ran MiXCR and retained productive beta chains. Identical CDR3 proteins give one entry, which carries the most common genes and DNA. The V and J calls reflect TCRdb's pipeline rather than the authors' work. In this sample the table shows 150,000 to 180,000 distinct CDR3 sequences, about 50% of which occur a single time. Of the sample, more than 10% falls within the top ten clones.

Taken from cysteine to phenylalanine, the CDR3 has 15 residues. Only the CDR3 portion is preserved as DNA: 45 bases, with reading frame beginning at the first base. CDR1 and CDR2 are read off the germline V gene as KGHDR and SFDVKD. Unmatched junction bases come to 8, with V trimmed by 4 bases and J by 4 bases. Sequencing was performed on sorted CD4+, CD8+, or CD8+CD57+ T cells (not recorded which) from PBMCs. This chain joins TRBV24-1 to TRBJ2-5, with 7 central nucleotides matching TRBD1. This receptor was identified in a human donor with aplastic anemia. The CDR3 here reads CATSEPTGLGETQYF. The nucleotides read TGTGCCACCAGTGAACCGACAGGGTTGGGAGAGACCCAGTACTTC.